These 29 T cell receptor beta chains were all obtained from the same sample, sequenced in a study of shared clonotypes between healthy human individuals. The table came from immunoSEQ multiplex PCR; TCRdb's copy has only in-frame clones and leaves some out. The sample has around 440,000 clones, 77% seen once. The sample taken for sequencing was PBMCs. These receptors were taken from a woman between 35 and 50 years old in good health. Some clones in this sample may be carry-over from other donors' samples.

The chain recombines TRBV9 with TRBJ1-2; no definite D call. V lost 0 bases and J 8 bases, leaving 11 bases between the germline ends. The CDR3 runs 13 residues. From germline, CDR1 is SGDLS and CDR2 YYNGEE. The CDR3 nucleotides are TGTGCCAGCAGCGTAGGAGGCAGAGGGGGCTACACCTTC. Its protein product is CASSVGGRGGYTF.

In regard to this clone: A read error may be the cause here, since a much bigger clone is one base away. The rearrangement uses TRBV11-2 and TRBJ2-5; a possible D gene is TRBD1 (6 bases). Between the trimmed V and J ends, which lost 5 bases and 11 bases, there was a span of 21 bases. Germline V gene sequence: CDR1 SGHAT, CDR2 FQNNGV. This CDR3 region has 14 residues. DNA of the CDR3: TGTGCCAGCAGCCCAGGACAGTTTTCTTTCGGGCAGTACTTC. Amino acids: CASSPGQFSFGQYF.

The chain couples TRBV5-4 to TRBJ2-7; D remains ambiguous. Germline V CDR1 and CDR2: SGHNT, YYREEE (reference sequence). The CDR3 length is 13 residues. Trimming left V 4 bases short and J 6 bases short, with 14 bases between. Here the CDR3 DNA reads TGTGCCAGCAGCCCCGATCCCCCTGGCGAGCAGTACTTC. Protein sequence: CASSPDPPGEQYF.

This chain connects TRBV5-6 to TRBJ2-7; D possibly corresponds to TRBD2 (6 bases). This CDR3 is built from 14 residues. Germline CDR1 and CDR2: SGHDT and YYEEEE. Trimming left V 4 bases short and J 5 bases short, with 16 bases between. The CDR3 nucleotides are TGTGCCAGCAGCCACCCCGGGACTGGGGACGAGCAGTACTTC. As protein: CASSHPGTGDEQYF.

A note on this clone: This likely stems from a read error, as it lies one base from a far larger clone. Other nucleotide sequences in the sample specify the same CDR3. This chain joins TRBV28 and TRBJ1-6, with unresolved D. The germline CDR1 and CDR2 sequences are MDHEN and SYDVKM. This CDR3 has 12 residues. The CDR3 loop reads CASRGYNSPLHF. The CDR3, as DNA: TGTGCCAGCAGGGGGTATAATTCACCCCTCCACTTC.

Many counts were recorded for this clone. Other DNA variants within this sample encode the same CDR3. The CDR3 sequence: CASSVGTENEKLFF. DNA of the CDR3: TGTGCCAGCAGTGTCGGGACGGAGAATGAAAAACTGTTTTTT. The chain links TRBV6-1 to TRBJ1-4; a possible D gene is TRBD1 (5 bases). This CDR3 has 14 amino acids. Germline V lookup: CDR1 MNHNS, CDR2 SASEGT. The germline V and J ends were trimmed by 4 bases and 5 bases, with 11 bases remaining between them.

This clone is a singleton in its sample. The V and J genes are TRBV11-2 and TRBJ2-5, with 10 positions matching TRBD1. Germline CDR1 and CDR2: SGHAT and FQNNGV. The CDR3 extends over 15 amino acids. Trimming cost V 6 bases and J 11 bases; bases outside gene matches: 15. This CDR3 reads CASSLRQGATGEQYF. The CDR3 region has the DNA TGTGCCAGCAGTTTAAGACAGGGGGCTACAGGGGAGCAGTACTTC.

CDR3 sequence (DNA): TGCGCCAGCAGCCCCATCAACGAGGGGACCCACGAGCAGTACTTC. Protein: CASSPINEGTHEQYF. This sequence joins TRBV4-3 and TRBJ2-7; tentatively, D is TRBD1 or TRBD2 (5 bases each). V was clipped by 4 bases and J by 5 bases, with 18 bases between them. The germline gives CDR1 LGHNA, CDR2 YSLEER. The CDR3 is made up of 15 amino acids.

The chain has TRBV28 and TRBJ1-1, with 7 bases aligning to TRBD1. Losses at the gene ends were 2 bases for V and 4 bases for J; bases not matched to a gene: 4. The germline gives CDR1 MDHEN, CDR2 SYDVKM. CDR3 size: 14 residues. Here the CDR3 reads CASSLDRVSTEAFF. CDR3 in DNA: TGTGCCAGCAGTTTAGACAGGGTAAGCACTGAAGCTTTCTTT.

Concerning this clone: Since a much larger clone is just one base distant, this may be a read error. The missing conserved phenylalanine or tryptophan at the end of this CDR3 makes a read error likely. As DNA, the CDR3 is TGTGCCTGGAGTGAGGGCTCTGGGGCCAACGTCCTGACTTCC. It encodes CAWSEGSGANVLTS. V usage is TRBV30 and J usage is TRBJ2-6; D is ambiguous. Germline assignment: CDR1 GTSNPN and CDR2 SVGIG (reference sequence). Trimming removed 1 base from V and 0 bases from J, with 4 bases in between. This CDR3 is 14 amino acids long.

Regarding this clone: With only one base between it and a far larger clone, this is likely a read error. V is TRBV7-3 and J is TRBJ2-5; TRBD2 agrees at 9 bases. CDR3 size: 14 residues. The germline gives CDR1 SGHTA, CDR2 FQGTGA. The CDR3 spells CANSPVAGVETQYF. The DNA for the CDR3 is TGTGCCAACAGCCCAGTAGCGGGAGTAGAGACCCAGTACTTC.

The chain links TRBV6-6 to TRBJ2-5; 9 bases agree with TRBD2. Judging by the DNA end, TRBJ2-7 fits better; the J call may be wrong. The CDR3 contains 15 residues. Germline V gives CDR1 MNHNY, CDR2 SVGAGI (reference sequence). CDR3 sequence reads: CASNPAGGLTYEQYF. The CDR3 DNA reads TGTGCCAGCAATCCAGCGGGAGGACTGACATACGAGCAGTACTTC.

The chain links TRBV7-3 to TRBJ2-3; TRBD1 might be the D (5 bases). The CDR3 extends over 15 amino acids. From germline, CDR1 is SGHTA and CDR2 FQGTGA. V was shortened by 1 base and J by 4 bases, with 12 bases between the two germline ends. CDR3 sequence (DNA): TGTGCCAGCAGCTTAAATGGGGCGCCGCCAGATACGCAGTATTTT. Protein product: CASSLNGAPPDTQYF.

This clone was picked up many times. Within the sample, other DNA sequences also encode this same CDR3. V gene TRBV7-2 combines with J gene TRBJ2-6; no firm D call. Trimming left V 5 bases short and J 5 bases short, with 22 bases between. CDR1 and CDR2 (germline): SGHTA, FQGNSA. This CDR3 comprises 18 residues. Written as DNA, the CDR3 is TGTGCCAGCAGCGACAATCGGAGACGACAAAGTCGGGCCAACGTCCTGACTTTC. It translates to CASSDNRRRQSRANVLTF.

The chain links TRBV28 to TRBJ1-4; D uncertain. Trimming stripped 8 bases from V and 7 bases from J, with 14 bases between. This CDR3 contains 13 residues. In germline, CDR1 is MDHEN, CDR2 SYDVKM. The CDR3 coding sequence is TGTGCCAGCGTCCCGCAGGAGAGTGAAAAACTGTTTTTT. This translates into CASVPQESEKLFF. Variable domain in full (rest from reference TRBV28 and TRBJ1-4): DVKVTQSSRYLVKRTGEKVFLECVQDMDHENMFWYRQDPGLGLRLIYFSYDVKMKEKGDIPEGYSVSREKKERFSLILESASTNQTSMYLCASVPQESEKLFFGSGTQLSVL.

In this sample, this clone turned up once. This probably arose from a read error, given a far larger clone one base away. As the CDR3 is not closed by the conserved phenylalanine or tryptophan, this likely results from a read error. The chain employs TRBV28 and TRBJ2-4, with no clear D. The CDR3 extends over 16 amino acids. Germline-derived CDR1 and CDR2 are MDHEN and SYDVKM. V lost 6 bases and J 0 bases, leaving 15 bases between the germline ends. This CDR3 is CASSPLLLVAKNIQYL. CDR3 in DNA: TGTGCCAGCAGCCCCCTACTCCTGGTAGCCAAAAACATTCAGTACCTC.

This clone was detected a few times. The chain is built from TRBV29-1 and TRBJ2-5; D is unresolved. Germline V gene sequence: CDR1 SQVTM, CDR2 ANQGSEA. V lost 4 bases, J lost 1 base, and 7 bases lay in between. This CDR3 has 12 residues. The CDR3 nucleotides are TGCAGCGTTGGGGCAGCCCAAGAGACCCAGTACTTC. Translated, it gives CSVGAAQETQYF.

As for this clone: The junction departs from the called germline gene at one end, perhaps through a read error. The chain has TRBV7-9 and TRBJ2-1; 7 bases are a match to TRBD2. This CDR3 is built from 12 residues. The V gene's germline CDR1 is SEHNR and CDR2 FQNEAQ (reference sequence). The CDR3 here is CASSLSGRAMVF. The CDR3 nucleotides are TGTGCCAGCAGCTTAAGTGGGAGGGCCATGGTCTTC. The full variable domain, with the rest looked up from reference TRBV7-9 and TRBJ2-1, is DTGVSQNPRHKITKRGQNVTFRCDPISEHNRLYWYRQTLGQGPEFLTYFQNEAQLEKSRLLSDRFSAERPKGSFSTLEIQRTEQGDSAMYLCASSLSGRAMVFGPGTRLTVL.

The gene calls are TRBV5-1 and TRBJ2-7; the D gene could be TRBD1 or TRBD2 (5 bases each). V was cut by 4 bases and J by 4 bases, with 9 bases left in between. The CDR3 sequence is 12 residues long. Germline-derived CDR1 and CDR2 are SGHRS and YFSETQ. The chain's CDR3 is CASSAEGYEQYF. Here the CDR3 DNA reads TGCGCCAGCAGCGCCGAGGGGTACGAGCAGTACTTC. Full variable domain (remainder filled in from reference TRBV5-1 and TRBJ2-7): KAGVTQTPRYLIKTRGQQVTLSCSPISGHRSVSWYQQTPGQGLQFLFEYFSETQRNKGNFPGRFSGRQFSNSRSEMNVSTLELGDSALYLCASSAEGYEQYFGPGTRLTVT.

V is TRBV9 and J is TRBJ1-2, with TRBD1 as a possible D gene (5 bases). Germline CDR1 and CDR2: SGDLS and YYNGEE. V dropped 0 bases and J dropped 6 bases, with 12 bases sitting between them. The CDR3 is 14 residues long. The CDR3 protein is CASSVGGTANGYTF. The CDR3, as DNA: TGTGCCAGCAGCGTAGGGGGCACCGCCAATGGCTACACCTTC.

This chain connects TRBV28 to TRBJ2-1; a possible D gene is TRBD2 (5 bases). The germline CDR1 and CDR2 sequences are MDHEN and SYDVKM. CDR3 length: 15 amino acids. Trimming shortened V by 6 bases and J by 0 bases, and 12 bases separated the two germline ends. Written as DNA, the CDR3 is TGTGCCAGCAGCCTAGGACTTTCCTCCTACAATGAGCAGTTCTTC. Amino acids: CASSLGLSSYNEQFF.

This chain uses TRBV30 with TRBJ2-7, with D perhaps TRBD2 (5 bases). Trimming cost V 7 bases and J 5 bases, with 18 bases left between them. The CDR3 has 13 residues. The germline CDR1 and CDR2 sequences are GTSNPN and SVGIG (reference sequence). The CDR3 coding sequence is TGTGCCTTCCGTCTGGAGGCCAGAAACGAGCAGTACTTC. Translating it yields CAFRLEARNEQYF. Drawing the rest from reference TRBV30 and TRBJ2-7, the complete variable domain is SQTIHQWPATLVQPVGSPLSLECTVEGTSNPNLYWYRQAAGRGLQLLFYSVGIGQISSEVPQNLSASRPQDRQFILSSKKLLLSDSGFYLCAFRLEARNEQYFGPGTRLTVT.

The CDR3 region has the DNA TGTGCCAGCAGCTCCGGCGGGGGGCTTGACTATGGCTACACCTTC. It codes for CASSSGGGLDYGYTF. The chain is built from TRBV7-2 and TRBJ1-2; a possible D gene is TRBD1 (6 bases). V dropped 4 bases and J dropped 3 bases, with 15 bases sitting between them. The CDR3 is made up of 15 amino acids. The germline V gene has CDR1 SGHTA and CDR2 FQGNSA.

This chain connects TRBV14 to TRBJ1-1, with TRBD1 matching 7 bases. Germline values: CDR1 SGHDN, CDR2 FVKESK. V trimming: 0 bases; J trimming: 7 bases; junction bases outside the gene matches: 5. The length of the CDR3 is 14 residues. CDR3 coding DNA: TGTGCCAGCAGCCAAGATCGGGGACAGAATGAAGCTTTCTTT. Its translation is CASSQDRGQNEAFF.

V is TRBV14 and J is TRBJ2-5, with 7 bases identical to TRBD1. The J call may be mistaken, given a closer DNA end match to TRBJ2-7. CDR1 and CDR2 from the germline V gene are SGHDN and FVKESK. The CDR3 is made up of 15 amino acids. The CDR3 region is CASSRGQNFLYEQYF. As DNA, the CDR3 is TGTGCCAGCAGCAGGGGACAGAACTTCCTCTACGAGCAGTACTTC.

CDR3 loop: CASSLALGGYTF. In DNA form, the CDR3 reads TGTGCCAGCAGCTTAGCCCTCGGCGGCTACACCTTC. The V call is TRBV7-2, the J call TRBJ1-2; no clear D gene. CDR3 length: 12 amino acids. V was trimmed by 0 bases and J by 8 bases, leaving 7 bases between them. CDR1 SGHTA and CDR2 FQGNSA come from the germline V gene.

Remarks on this clone: This sequence is one base from a far larger clone and is likely a read error. At the DNA level, this CDR3 is encoded by other sequences in the same sample as well. This chain connects TRBV30 to TRBJ2-7; D is perhaps TRBD1 or TRBD2 (8 bases each). Germline V lookup: CDR1 GTSNPN, CDR2 SVGIG (reference sequence). The CDR3 covers 15 residues. The CDR3 DNA reads TGTGCCTGGAGTCGAGGACAGGGACTAGTAGAGGAGCAATACTTC. This translates into CAWSRGQGLVEEQYF.

The chain combines TRBV27 with TRBJ2-1; 10 nucleotides agree with TRBD2. The germline V gene encodes CDR1 MNHEY and CDR2 SMNVEV (reference sequence). The ends lost 2 bases at V and 9 bases at J; junction bases unmatched: 7. The CDR3 has 15 amino acids. CDR3 DNA: TGTGCCAGCAGTTTACTAGCGGGAGTGGGGGGTGAGCAGTTCTTC. As protein: CASSLLAGVGGEQFF.

CDR3 protein: CATSRGGVLSEQYF. The DNA for the CDR3 is TGTGCCACCAGCAGAGGTGGAGTTTTAAGCGAGCAGTACTTC. V is TRBV15 and J is TRBJ2-7; D call uncertain. Looked up from germline, CDR1 is LNHNV and CDR2 is YYDKDF (reference sequence). Trimming stripped 1 base from V and 6 bases from J, with 13 bases between. The CDR3 is made up of 14 amino acids.